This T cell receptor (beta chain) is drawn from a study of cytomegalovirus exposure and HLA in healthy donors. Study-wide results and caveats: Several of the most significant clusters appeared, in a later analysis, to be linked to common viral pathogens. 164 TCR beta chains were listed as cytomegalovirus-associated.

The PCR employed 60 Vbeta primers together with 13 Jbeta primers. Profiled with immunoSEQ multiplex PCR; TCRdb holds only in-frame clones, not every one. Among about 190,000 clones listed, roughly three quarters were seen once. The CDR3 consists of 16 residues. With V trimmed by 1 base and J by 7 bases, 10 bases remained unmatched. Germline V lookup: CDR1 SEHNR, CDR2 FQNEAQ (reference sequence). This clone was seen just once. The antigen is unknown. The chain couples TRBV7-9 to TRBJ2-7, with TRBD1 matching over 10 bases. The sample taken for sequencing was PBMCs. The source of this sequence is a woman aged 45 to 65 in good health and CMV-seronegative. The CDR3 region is CASSLDRTGGDEEQYF. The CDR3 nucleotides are TGTGCCAGCAGCTTAGATAGGACAGGGGGGGACGAAGAGCAGTACTTC.